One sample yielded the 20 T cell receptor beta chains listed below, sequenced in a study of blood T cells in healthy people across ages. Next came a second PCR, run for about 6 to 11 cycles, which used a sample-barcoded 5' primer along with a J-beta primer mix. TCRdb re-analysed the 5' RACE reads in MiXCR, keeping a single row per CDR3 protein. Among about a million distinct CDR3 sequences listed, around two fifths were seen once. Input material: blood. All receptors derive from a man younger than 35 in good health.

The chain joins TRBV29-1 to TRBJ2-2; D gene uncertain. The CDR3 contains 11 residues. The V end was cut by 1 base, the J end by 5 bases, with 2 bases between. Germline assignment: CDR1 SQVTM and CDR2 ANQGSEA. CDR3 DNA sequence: TGCAGCGTTGAAGCGACCGGGGAGCTGTTTTTT. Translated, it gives CSVEATGELFF.

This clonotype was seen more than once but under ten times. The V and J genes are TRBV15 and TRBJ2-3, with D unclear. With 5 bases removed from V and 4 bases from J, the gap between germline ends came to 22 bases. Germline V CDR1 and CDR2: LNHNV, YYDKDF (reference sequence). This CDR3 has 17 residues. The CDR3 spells CATSDAHPFEASDTQYF. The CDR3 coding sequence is TGTGCCACCAGCGATGCTCATCCCTTCGAGGCTTCAGATACGCAGTATTTT. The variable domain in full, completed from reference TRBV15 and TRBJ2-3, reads DAMVIQNPRYQVTQFGKPVTLSCSQTLNHNVMYWYQQKSSQAPKLLFHYYDKDFNNEADTPDNFQSRRPNTSFCFLDIRSPGLGDTAMYLCATSDAHPFEASDTQYFGPGTRLTVL.

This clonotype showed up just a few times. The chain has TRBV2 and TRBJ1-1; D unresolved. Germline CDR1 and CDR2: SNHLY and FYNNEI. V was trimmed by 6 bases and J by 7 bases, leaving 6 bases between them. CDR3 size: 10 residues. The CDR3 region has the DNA TGTGCCAGCAGGGGAAATGAAGCTTTCTTT. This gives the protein CASRGNEAFF.

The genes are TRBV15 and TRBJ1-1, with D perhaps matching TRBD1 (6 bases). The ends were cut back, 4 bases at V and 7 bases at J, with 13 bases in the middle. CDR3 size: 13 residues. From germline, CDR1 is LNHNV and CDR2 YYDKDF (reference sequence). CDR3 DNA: TGTGCCACCAGCACCCTAATACAGGGTGAAGCTTTCTTT. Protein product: CATSTLIQGEAFF.

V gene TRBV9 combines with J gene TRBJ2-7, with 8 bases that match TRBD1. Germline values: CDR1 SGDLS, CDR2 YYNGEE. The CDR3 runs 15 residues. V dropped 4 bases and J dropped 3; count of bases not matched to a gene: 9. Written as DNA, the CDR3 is TGTGCCAGCAGCCTTAGACAGGGGTCGGGCTACGAGCAGTACTTC. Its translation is CASSLRQGSGYEQYF. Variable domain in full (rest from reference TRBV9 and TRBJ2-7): DSGVTQTPKHLITATGQRVTLRCSPRSGDLSVYWYQQSLDQGLQFLIQYYNGEERAKGNILERFSAQQFPDLHSELNLSSLELGDSALYFCASSLRQGSGYEQYFGPGTRLTVT.

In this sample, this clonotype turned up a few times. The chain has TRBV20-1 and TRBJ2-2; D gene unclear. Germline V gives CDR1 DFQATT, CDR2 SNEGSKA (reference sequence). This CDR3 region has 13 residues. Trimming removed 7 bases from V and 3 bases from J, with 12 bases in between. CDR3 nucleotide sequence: TGCAGTGTCCAATCGCTGGACACCGGGGAGCTGTTTTTT. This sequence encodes CSVQSLDTGELFF.

CDR3 protein: CASSLRRQGDQPQHF. DNA of the CDR3: TGTGCCAGCAGCTTAAGACGACAGGGAGATCAGCCCCAGCATTTT. The chain recombines TRBV7-2 with TRBJ1-5; 7 bases agree with TRBD1. The J segment lost 5 bases and the V segment lost 2 bases, leaving 6 bases of the junction unmatched. Germline CDR1 SGHTA, CDR2 FQGNSA. CDR3 length: 15 amino acids.

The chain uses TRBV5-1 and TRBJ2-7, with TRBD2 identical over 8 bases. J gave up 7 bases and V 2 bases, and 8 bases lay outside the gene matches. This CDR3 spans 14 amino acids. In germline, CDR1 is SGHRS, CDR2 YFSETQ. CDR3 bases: TGCGCCAGCAGCTTCCTGTCGGGAGGGGGAGAGCAGTACTTC. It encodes CASSFLSGGGEQYF.

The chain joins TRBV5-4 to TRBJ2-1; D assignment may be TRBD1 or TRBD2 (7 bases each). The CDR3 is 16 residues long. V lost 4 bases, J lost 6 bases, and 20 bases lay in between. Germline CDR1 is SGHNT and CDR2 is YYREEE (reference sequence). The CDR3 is CASSPATGRDFNEQFF. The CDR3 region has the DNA TGTGCCAGCAGCCCGGCGACAGGGAGGGACTTCAATGAGCAGTTCTTC. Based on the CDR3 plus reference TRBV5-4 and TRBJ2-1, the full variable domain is ETGVTQSPTHLIKTRGQQVTLRCSSQSGHNTVSWYQQALGQGPQFIFQYYREEENGRGNFPPRFSGLQFPNYSSELNVNALELDDSALYLCASSPATGRDFNEQFFGPGTRLTVL.

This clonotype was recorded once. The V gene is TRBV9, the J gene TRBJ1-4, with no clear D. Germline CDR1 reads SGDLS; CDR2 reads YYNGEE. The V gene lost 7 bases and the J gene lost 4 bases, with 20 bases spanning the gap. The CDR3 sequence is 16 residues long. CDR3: CASAVGTGRDNEKLFF. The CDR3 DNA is TGTGCCAGCGCGGTTGGAACGGGCAGAGATAATGAAAAACTGTTTTTT.

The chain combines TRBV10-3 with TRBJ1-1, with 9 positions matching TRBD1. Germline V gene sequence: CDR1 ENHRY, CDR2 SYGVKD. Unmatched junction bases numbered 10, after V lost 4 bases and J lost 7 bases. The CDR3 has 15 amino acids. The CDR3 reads CAISGGTGGASEAFF. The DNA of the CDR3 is TGTGCCATCAGTGGCGGCACAGGGGGCGCGAGTGAAGCTTTCTTT.

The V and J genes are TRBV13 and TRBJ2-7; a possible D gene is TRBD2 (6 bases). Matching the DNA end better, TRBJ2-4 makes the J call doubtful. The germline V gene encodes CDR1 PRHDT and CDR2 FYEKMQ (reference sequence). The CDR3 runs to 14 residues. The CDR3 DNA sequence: TGTGCCAGCAGCTCCCGGAGGGATGGAAACATTCAGTACTTC. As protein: CASSSRRDGNIQYF.

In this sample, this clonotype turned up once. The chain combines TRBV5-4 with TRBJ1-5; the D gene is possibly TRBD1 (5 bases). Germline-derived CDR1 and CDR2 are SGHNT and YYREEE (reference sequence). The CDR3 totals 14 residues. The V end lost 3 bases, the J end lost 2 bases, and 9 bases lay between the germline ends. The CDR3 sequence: CASSWGGGNQPQHF. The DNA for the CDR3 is TGTGCCAGCAGCTGGGGAGGGGGCAATCAGCCCCAGCATTTT.

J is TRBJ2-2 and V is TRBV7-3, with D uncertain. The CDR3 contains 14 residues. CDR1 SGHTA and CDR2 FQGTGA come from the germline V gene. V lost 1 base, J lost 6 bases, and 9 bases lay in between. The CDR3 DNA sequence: TGTGCCAGCAGCTTAAAAGGGTCGGCCGGGGAGCTGTTTTTT. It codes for CASSLKGSAGELFF.

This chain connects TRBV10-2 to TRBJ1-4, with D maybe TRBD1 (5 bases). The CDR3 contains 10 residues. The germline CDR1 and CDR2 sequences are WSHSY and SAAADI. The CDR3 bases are TGCGCAGCCGGGGGAGAAAAACTGTTTTTT. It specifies CAAGGEKLFF.

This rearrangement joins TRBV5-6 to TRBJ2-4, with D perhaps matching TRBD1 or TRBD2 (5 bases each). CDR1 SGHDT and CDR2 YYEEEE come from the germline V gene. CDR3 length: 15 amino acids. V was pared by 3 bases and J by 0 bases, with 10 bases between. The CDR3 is CASSWDGLAKNIQYF. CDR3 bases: TGTGCCAGCAGCTGGGACGGTTTAGCCAAAAACATTCAGTACTTC. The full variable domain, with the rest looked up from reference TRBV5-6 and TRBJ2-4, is DAGVTQSPTHLIKTRGQQVTLRCSPKSGHDTVSWYQQALGQGPQFIFQYYEEEERQRGNFPDRFSGHQFPNYSSELNVNALLLGDSALYLCASSWDGLAKNIQYFGAGTRLSVL.

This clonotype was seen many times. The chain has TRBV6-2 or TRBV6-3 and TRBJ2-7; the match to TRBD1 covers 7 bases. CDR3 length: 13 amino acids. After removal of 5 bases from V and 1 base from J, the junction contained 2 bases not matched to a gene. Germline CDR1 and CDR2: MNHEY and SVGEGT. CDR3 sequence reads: CASSRDRSYEQYF. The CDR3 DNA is TGTGCCAGCAGTCGGGACAGATCCTACGAGCAGTACTTC.

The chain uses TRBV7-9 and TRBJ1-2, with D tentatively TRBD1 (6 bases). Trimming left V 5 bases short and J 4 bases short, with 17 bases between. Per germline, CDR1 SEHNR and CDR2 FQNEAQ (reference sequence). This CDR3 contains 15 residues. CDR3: CASSHNQGSSYGYTF. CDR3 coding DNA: TGTGCCAGCAGCCACAATCAGGGGTCCTCCTATGGCTACACCTTC.

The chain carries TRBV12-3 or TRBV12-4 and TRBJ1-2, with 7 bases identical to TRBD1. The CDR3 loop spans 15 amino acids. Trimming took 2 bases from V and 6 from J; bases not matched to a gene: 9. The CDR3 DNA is TGTGCCAGCAGTTTAAGGGGGCTAAAGGGGGATGGCTACACCTTC. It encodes CASSLRGLKGDGYTF.

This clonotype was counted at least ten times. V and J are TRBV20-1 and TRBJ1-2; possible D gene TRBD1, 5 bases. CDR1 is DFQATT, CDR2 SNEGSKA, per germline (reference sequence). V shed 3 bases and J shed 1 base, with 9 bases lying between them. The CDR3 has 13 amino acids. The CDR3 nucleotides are TGCAGTGCTAGCCCAGGGAATAACTATGGCTACACCTTC. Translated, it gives CSASPGNNYGYTF.